Following are 2 T cell receptor beta chains from one sample sequenced in a study of identical twins. TCRdb processed the 5' RACE reads anew with MiXCR; each CDR3 protein has one entry. The sample holds 200,000 to 250,000 distinct CDR3 sequences, over 9.5% seen once. The specimen sequenced was memory T cells sorted from blood. These receptors originate from a man aged 45 to 65 in good health.

This clonotype was counted only a few times. This chain joins TRBV7-2 and TRBJ2-7, with D possibly matching TRBD2 (5 bases). The V gene lost 0 bases and the J gene lost 5 bases, with 11 bases spanning the gap. The CDR3 runs 14 residues. From germline, CDR1 is SGHTA and CDR2 FQGNSA. This CDR3 is CASSLARRGNEQYF. For the CDR3, the DNA is TGTGCCAGCAGCTTAGCGAGGCGAGGGAACGAGCAGTACTTC.

The J gene is TRBJ1-1, the V gene TRBV4-2; the D gene is possibly TRBD1 (6 bases). Trimming left V 0 bases short and J 0 bases short, with 11 bases between. This CDR3 comprises 16 residues. CDR1 is LGHNA, CDR2 YNFKEQ, per germline. The CDR3 here is CASSQESRTVNTEAFF. The CDR3 bases are TGTGCCAGCAGCCAAGAATCGCGGACAGTGAACACTGAAGCTTTCTTT.